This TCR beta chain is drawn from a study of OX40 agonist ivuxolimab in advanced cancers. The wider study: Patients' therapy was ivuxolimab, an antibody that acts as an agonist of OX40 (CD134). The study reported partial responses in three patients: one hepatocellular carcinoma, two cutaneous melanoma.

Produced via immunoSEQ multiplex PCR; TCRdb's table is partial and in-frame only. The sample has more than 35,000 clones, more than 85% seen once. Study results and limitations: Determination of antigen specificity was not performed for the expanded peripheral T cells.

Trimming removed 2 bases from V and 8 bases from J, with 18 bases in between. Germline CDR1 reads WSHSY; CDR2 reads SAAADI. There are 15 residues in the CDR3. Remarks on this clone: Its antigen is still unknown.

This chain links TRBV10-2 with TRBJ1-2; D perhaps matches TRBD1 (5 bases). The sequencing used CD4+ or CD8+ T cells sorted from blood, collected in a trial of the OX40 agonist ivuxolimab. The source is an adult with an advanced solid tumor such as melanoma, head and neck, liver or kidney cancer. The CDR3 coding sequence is TGCGCCAGCAGTGAGAAGGGACGTCTTCAGACAGGCTACACCTTC. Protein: CASSEKGRLQTGYTF.